This TCR beta chain was observed in a study of T cell responses to AZD1222 COVID-19 vaccine (dated by TCRdb to about 2021). As for the study more broadly: A total of just over 230 trial participants underwent TCR sequencing, of whom about 210 received two doses of AZD1222 and around 26 received two doses of the MenACWY control vaccine. Trial participants were enrolled by age into 18-55, 56-69 and 70-plus year subgroups, with around 150, 28 and 57 TCR-sequenced participants respectively.

General conclusions and limits of the study: Most participants were white British and females outnumbered males, and the authors suggested that clonal diversity may have been underestimated. Spike-specific TCR breadth and depth rose significantly after two AZD1222 doses compared with day 0 and with MenACWY recipients. Because no day 14 peak-response samples were available, the repertoires could be characterized only after the peak T cell response. The 56-69-year group was small, and its depth increase did not reach significance, likely because of low power. Conclusions about previously exposed vaccinees are limited, since just 5 or 6 AZD1222 recipients were seropositive for SARS-CoV-2 at baseline. The whole spike protein was spanned by vaccine-associated CD4 TCRs, and dominant responses were seen in regions 160-218 and 743-854. Epitopes outside the regions mutated in the B.1.351 and B.1.1.7 variants were reportedly recognized by nearly half of the unique spike-specific TCRs.

As for this clone: Its antigen is unknown. No per-base quality is available; no much larger clone lies one base away.

The CDR3 regions of human TCRbeta chains were subjected to immunosequencing. The authors' pipeline ran thus. TCRs in the repertoires were matched against a reference library of SARS-CoV-2-specific TCRs that had been generated with the MIRA antigen-specificity platform. Breadth was defined as the fraction of unique TCRs that were SARS-CoV-2-associated. Depth was defined as the fraction of total T cells that were SARS-CoV-2-associated. Using the MIRA data, every spike-specific TCR was mapped to the spike region that the TCR reacted to and assigned to either a CD4 or a CD8 class. Log10-transformed breadth and depth values were compared by one-way ANOVA with Sidak's multiple comparisons tests. In its TCRdb copy, this immuneACCESS table keeps in-frame sequences only and misses some clones. Where compared with another copy, unresolved V genes explain less than half of these, and the others have no known cause. Clone size and V and J calls were adopted from that table, with D and trimming inferred from the DNA. For this sample there are 85,000 to 130,000 clones; about nine tenths appear just once. The ten largest make up less than 10% of the sample.

The time point label, read with the paper, signifies: about 28 days (+/-7) after the second vaccine dose. Because spike-specific TCR depth and breadth did not differ between the two schedules, AZD1222 recipients who got a second dose at roughly 4 weeks were pooled with those who got a second dose at roughly 12 weeks. Vaccinee samples were obtained from the UK trials COV001 and COV002, which included a single-blind randomized controlled phase 2/3 trial of AZD1222 (ChAdOx1 nCoV-19) in healthy adults. For TCRbeta chain sequencing, PBMC samples were collected from trial participants at day 0 and at day 28 after the second dose. The sample was peripheral blood, taken 28 days after the second AZD1222 dose. The source of this sequence is an adult who received the AZD1222 COVID-19 vaccine.

The CDR3 has the sequence CASSTTLKETQYF. DNA sequence: TGTGCCAGCAGCACGACCCTTAAAGAGACCCAGTACTTC. Rearrangement joined TRBV9 to TRBJ2-5; no D gene is confidently identified. Between the V and J ends, shortened by 4 bases and 3 bases respectively, the junction contains 10 bases. Its CDR3 holds 13 amino acids, cysteine through phenylalanine. Of all the DNA, just the CDR3 is kept, 39 bases in frame from base 1. Reading the germline V gene gives CDR1 SGDLS and CDR2 YYNGEE.